The 2 T cell receptor beta chains presented below share a single source sample, sequenced in a study of T cells in localized non-small cell lung cancer. TCRdb keeps only in-frame clones here, not all; method: immunoSEQ multiplex PCR. Of about 3,500 clones detected, about 29% appear once; the ten largest clones hold approximately 8.5%. The sequencing here drew on lung tumor tissue, taken before any cancer treatment. The source is a man between 40 and 70 years old with stage I lung adenocarcinoma.

V usage is TRBV30 and J usage is TRBJ1-5, with 9 bases aligning to TRBD1. CDR1 and CDR2 (germline): GTSNPN, SVGIG (reference sequence). Unmatched junction bases numbered 9, after V lost 5 bases and J lost 7 bases. The CDR3 runs 14 residues. The CDR3 DNA sequence: TGTGCCTGGGGGGGGACAGGGACGGAGCAGCCCCAGCATTTT. Translated: CAWGGTGTEQPQHF. The variable domain in full, with the rest retrieved from reference TRBV30 and TRBJ1-5, is SQTIHQWPATLVQPVGSPLSLECTVEGTSNPNLYWYRQAAGRGLQLLFYSVGIGQISSEVPQNLSASRPQDRQFILSSKKLLLSDSGFYLCAWGGTGTEQPQHFGDGTRLSIL.

This clone was counted a single time. The rearrangement joins TRBV5-1 to TRBJ2-6; 14 bases fit TRBD2. The CDR3 runs 18 residues. The germline V gene encodes CDR1 SGHRS and CDR2 YFSETQ. V shed 6 bases and J 3 bases; nucleotides not matched to a gene: 8. The DNA of the CDR3 is TGCGCCAGCACCCACGGGACTAGCGGGAGCCTTGGGGCCAACGTCCTGACTTTC. Amino acids: CASTHGTSGSLGANVLTF.